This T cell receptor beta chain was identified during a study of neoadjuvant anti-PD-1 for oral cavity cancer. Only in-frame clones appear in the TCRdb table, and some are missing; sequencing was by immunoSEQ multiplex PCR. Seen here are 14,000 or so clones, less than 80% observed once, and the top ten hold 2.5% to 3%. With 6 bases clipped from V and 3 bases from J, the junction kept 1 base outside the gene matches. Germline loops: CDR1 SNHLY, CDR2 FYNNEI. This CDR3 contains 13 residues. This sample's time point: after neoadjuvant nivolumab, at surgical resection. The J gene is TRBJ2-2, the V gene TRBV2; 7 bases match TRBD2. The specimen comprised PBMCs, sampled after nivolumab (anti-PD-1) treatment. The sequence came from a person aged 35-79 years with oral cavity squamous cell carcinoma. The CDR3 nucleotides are TGTGCCAGCAGGACTAGCTACACCGGGGAGCTGTTTTTT. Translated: CASRTSYTGELFF.